One and the same sample provided the 20 T cell receptor beta chains below, sequenced in a study of T cells in Graves' hyperthyroidism and ophthalmopathy. Amplification of TCR beta CDR3 regions used RNA as the template. HTBI primers drove first-round RT-PCR of the TCR CDR3. TCRdb reanalysed the multiplex PCR reads using MiXCR and keeps one entry per CDR3 protein. The data contain hundreds of thousands of distinct CDR3 sequences, around a quarter of them seen just once; the ten biggest clones take up approximately 10%. The sample comprised blood. These receptors all stem from a woman aged 25-40 years with Graves' ophthalmopathy.

This chain links TRBV7-9 with TRBJ1-1; 7 bases map to TRBD1. CDR1 and CDR2 from the germline V gene are SEHNR and FQNEAQ (reference sequence). The CDR3 length is 13 residues. V shed 5 bases, J shed 5 bases, and the junction held 5 bases outside the gene matches. The CDR3 DNA follows: TGTGCCAGCAGCGAAACAGGGGAAACTGAAGCTTTCTTT. This translates into CASSETGETEAFF.

CDR3 in amino acids: CSALTSGRTSSYEQYF. Here the CDR3 DNA reads TGCAGCGCCCTTACTAGCGGGAGGACTAGCTCCTACGAGCAGTACTTC. V gene TRBV29-1 combines with J gene TRBJ2-7, with 12 bases that match TRBD2. CDR3 size: 16 residues. V gave up 7 bases and J gave up 0 bases; unmatched junction bases: 10. CDR1 SQVTM and CDR2 ANQGSEA come from the germline V gene.

This clonotype was counted ten times or more. The chain uses TRBV11-3 and TRBJ2-7; D is perhaps TRBD1 (6 bases). Per germline, CDR1 SGHNT and CDR2 YENEEA. V was clipped by 4 bases and J by 3 bases, with 13 bases between them. The CDR3 runs to 14 residues. This CDR3 reads CASSSRDKDYEQYF. Here the CDR3 DNA reads TGTGCCAGCAGCTCCCGGGACAAGGACTACGAGCAGTACTTC.

This clonotype has at least ten counts. For the CDR3, the DNA is TGTGCCAGCAGCGTAGATAAATGGGGAATGGAGACCCAGTACTTC. Translated, it gives CASSVDKWGMETQYF. This chain links TRBV9 with TRBJ2-5, with D unclear. Trimming removed 0 bases from V and 5 bases from J, with 14 bases in between. CDR1 and CDR2 (germline): SGDLS, YYNGEE. This CDR3 spans 15 amino acids.

This clonotype was detected ten times or more. The chain carries TRBV5-8 and TRBJ1-2; 10 nucleotides agree with TRBD1. Trimming at V came to 3 bases and at J to 4 bases, leaving 3 bases not matched to a gene. Germline-derived CDR1 and CDR2 are SGHTS and YDEGEE. The CDR3 has 14 residues. CDR3 coding DNA: TGTGCCAGCAGCTACGGGACAGGGGTCTATGGCTACACCTTC. This sequence encodes CASSYGTGVYGYTF.

This clonotype came up many times. V gene TRBV30 combines with J gene TRBJ2-7; weak D call: TRBD1 (7 bases). CDR1 GTSNPN and CDR2 SVGIG come from the germline V gene (reference sequence). Trimming cost V 3 bases and J 1 base, with 16 bases left between them. This CDR3 has 15 residues. In nucleotides, the CDR3 is TGTGCCTGGAGCGCAGGACAGGAGGGTTCCTACGAGCAGTACTTC. This translates into CAWSAGQEGSYEQYF.

This clonotype was observed many times. The rearrangement joins TRBV5-1 to TRBJ1-1; D uncertain. V lost 5 bases to trimming and J lost 2 bases, with 7 bases between them. Germline-derived CDR1 and CDR2 are SGHRS and YFSETQ. CDR3 length: 12 residues. Here the CDR3 DNA reads TGCGCCAGCAGTCTTCCTAACACTGAAGCTTTCTTT. Its translation: CASSLPNTEAFF.

This clonotype was seen at least ten times. The V gene is TRBV5-1, the J gene TRBJ2-7; 10 nucleotides match TRBD1. Trimming took 4 bases from V and 5 from J; bases not matched to a gene: 9. The germline V gene encodes CDR1 SGHRS and CDR2 YFSETQ. The CDR3 extends over 15 amino acids. The CDR3 here is CASSEGTGVFNEQYF. The CDR3, as DNA: TGCGCCAGCAGCGAGGGGACAGGGGTTTTCAACGAGCAGTACTTC.

This clonotype appeared a few times. This sequence joins TRBV3-1 and TRBJ1-5; 9 bases line up with TRBD1. V lost 4 bases and J lost 9; bases outside the gene matches: 7. CDR1 is LGHDT and CDR2 is YNNKEL in the germline V gene (reference sequence). The length of the CDR3 is 14 residues. Here the CDR3 reads CASSRGTGKGPQHF. The CDR3 DNA is TGTGCCAGCAGCCGGGGGACAGGGAAGGGGCCCCAGCATTTT.

This clonotype has a count of ten or more. The chain joins TRBV20-1 to TRBJ1-2; weak D call: TRBD1 (6 bases). CDR3 length: 12 residues. Germline loops: CDR1 DFQATT, CDR2 SNEGSKA (reference sequence). V was cut by 3 bases and J by 8 bases, with 13 bases left in between. CDR3 in DNA: TGCAGTGCTAGTTGGGGGCGCGTGGGCTACACCTTC. Translating gives CSASWGRVGYTF.

This clonotype has ten or more counts. This chain joins TRBV18 and TRBJ1-5, with TRBD1 identical over 7 bases. V was clipped by 3 bases and J by 4 bases; unmatched bases: 9. Germline CDR1 reads KGHSH; CDR2 reads LQKENI. This CDR3 has 16 residues. Here the CDR3 reads CASSPYTGEVNQPQHF. DNA for the CDR3: TGTGCCAGCTCACCTTATACAGGGGAAGTTAATCAGCCCCAGCATTTT.

This clonotype was observed at least ten times. J is TRBJ2-7 and V is TRBV4-3; unclear D gene. The CDR3 runs to 15 residues. From germline, CDR1 is LGHNA and CDR2 YSLEER. Trimming removed 0 bases at V and 0 bases at J, with 9 bases between. Here the CDR3 reads CASSQEASSSYEQYF. In nucleotides, the CDR3 is TGCGCCAGCAGCCAAGAGGCCAGTAGCTCCTACGAGCAGTACTTC.

The V and J genes are TRBV5-4 and TRBJ2-3, with D perhaps TRBD1 or TRBD2 (5 bases each). The CDR3 extends over 16 amino acids. CDR1 and CDR2 from the germline V gene are SGHNT and YYREEE (reference sequence). Trimming left V 0 bases short and J 0 bases short, with 11 bases between. The CDR3 DNA reads as TGTGCCAGCAGCTTGGGAGGGGACCCTAGCACAGATACGCAGTATTTT. As protein: CASSLGGDPSTDTQYF.

The V gene is TRBV3-1, the J gene TRBJ2-7; 9 bases match TRBD2. The germline gives CDR1 LGHDT, CDR2 YNNKEL (reference sequence). The CDR3 is made up of 13 amino acids. J was trimmed by 5 bases and V by 4 bases; bases with no gene match: 3. The CDR3 protein is CASSRTSVHEQYF. The CDR3 DNA reads as TGTGCCAGCAGCCGGACTAGCGTTCACGAGCAGTACTTC.

This clonotype has a count of ten or more. The chain combines TRBV10-3 with TRBJ1-1, with 7 bases fitting TRBD1. The length of the CDR3 is 15 residues. The junction had 9 bases not matched to a gene; V was cut back by 6 bases and J by 2 bases. CDR1 ENHRY and CDR2 SYGVKD come from the germline V gene. CDR3 DNA: TGTGCCATCAGGACAAGACAGGGCGATAACACTGAAGCTTTCTTT. Residues: CAIRTRQGDNTEAFF.

The chain has TRBV9 and TRBJ2-5; D not certain. V dropped 0 bases and J dropped 4 bases, with 25 bases sitting between them. This CDR3 region has 19 residues. CDR1 and CDR2 from the germline V gene are SGDLS and YYNGEE. The CDR3, as DNA: TGTGCCAGCAGCGTAGGAAGTCGGCAGTCAGTTTCGTATCCAGAGACCCAGTACTTC. Its translation: CASSVGSRQSVSYPETQYF.

Concerning this clonotype: Sequence at one end of the junction differs from germline and may be a read error. This sequence joins TRBV11-2 and TRBJ2-5, with TRBD2 identical over 8 bases. The CDR3 runs 16 residues. Germline-derived CDR1 and CDR2 are SGHAT and FQNNGV. CDR3 in amino acids: CAGSLVPAGVEETQYF. DNA for the CDR3: TGTGCCGGCAGCTTAGTTCCAGCGGGGGTTGAAGAGACCCAGTACTTC.

The genes are TRBV24-1 and TRBJ2-5; no firm D call. The V and J ends lost 2 bases and 3 bases respectively, with 12 bases between them. Germline-derived CDR1 and CDR2 are KGHDR and SFDVKD. The CDR3 extends over 15 amino acids. The CDR3 loop is CATSDSADRKETQYF. The CDR3 nucleotides read TGTGCCACCAGTGATTCGGCGGACCGAAAAGAGACCCAGTACTTC.

Worth noting for this clonotype: This may arise from a read error, as a much more abundant clone is one base away. In this CDR3 the conserved last residue, phenylalanine or tryptophan, is missing, so a read error is likely. The chain links TRBV18 to TRBJ1-5; D is unclear. CDR1 and CDR2 from the germline V gene are KGHSH and LQKENI. V lost 6 bases, J lost 3 bases, and 6 bases lay in between. The length of the CDR3 is 12 residues. The CDR3 nucleotides are TGTGCCAGCTCGGCGGCCAATCAGCCCCAGCATTTG. Its translation: CASSAANQPQHL.

This clonotype was seen ten or more times. The genes are TRBV6-2 or TRBV6-3 and TRBJ2-5; 10 positions agree with TRBD1. The V and J ends lost 7 bases and 5 bases, in that order; junction bases with no gene match: 7. This CDR3 spans 14 amino acids. Germline V CDR1 and CDR2: MNHEY, SVGEGT. The CDR3 DNA sequence: TGTGCCAGCAACCCGGGACAGGGGAAGGAGACCCAGTACTTC. As protein: CASNPGQGKETQYF.